The 25 T cell receptor beta chains reported below all come from one sample, sequenced in a study of T-cell reconstitution after alpha-beta-depleted transplantation in children. Preparing the TCRbeta library involved the use of unique molecular identifiers. TCRdb used MiXCR to reprocess the PCR reads, holding one entry per CDR3 protein. The data hold 440,000 or so distinct CDR3 sequences, with approximately 41% observed a single time. The specimen comprised PBMCs, sampled before TCRalphabeta/CD19-depleted stem cell transplant. The receptors derive from a girl aged 2 to 9 with aplastic anemia, due to receive a stem cell transplant.

The chain joins TRBV5-1 to TRBJ2-1, with D perhaps matching TRBD1 (5 bases). Germline lookup yields CDR1 SGHRS and CDR2 YFSETQ. The CDR3 sequence is 14 residues long. With 1 base removed from V and 8 bases from J, the gap between germline ends came to 13 bases. CDR3 DNA sequence: TGCGCCAGCAGCTTGCAGGGTCATAGGGATGAGCAGTTCTTC. Amino acids: CASSLQGHRDEQFF.

This clonotype was seen a few times. The chain joins TRBV24-1 to TRBJ2-5; D possibly uses TRBD1 or TRBD2 (5 bases each). The CDR3 contains 15 residues. V shed 1 base and J shed 3 bases, with 11 bases lying between them. Germline CDR1 reads KGHDR; CDR2 reads SFDVKD. The CDR3 DNA sequence: TGTGCCACCAGTGATTTCCGGGACCGGGAAGAGACCCAGTACTTC. Protein: CATSDFRDREETQYF.

This rearrangement joins TRBV6-1 to TRBJ1-5, with D unresolved. The CDR3 extends over 15 amino acids. The germline V and J ends were trimmed by 6 bases and 0 bases, with 12 bases remaining between them. Germline assignment: CDR1 MNHNS and CDR2 SASEGT. The CDR3 sequence is CASSADGTSNQPQHF. Here the CDR3 DNA reads TGTGCCAGCAGCGCGGACGGAACTAGCAATCAGCCCCAGCATTTT.

This clonotype appeared many times. V gene TRBV7-8 combines with J gene TRBJ2-2, with TRBD1 identical over 10 bases. CDR1 is SGHVS, CDR2 FQNEAQ, per germline. The CDR3 totals 15 residues. Trimming removed 9 bases from V and 2 bases from J; junction bases left unmatched: 6. In DNA, the CDR3 is TGTGCCAGTGACAGGGGGCGCGTCAACACCGGGGAGCTGTTTTTT. This translates into CASDRGRVNTGELFF.

There are many counts of this clonotype. The genes are TRBV5-1 and TRBJ2-7, with D perhaps assigned TRBD1 or TRBD2 (6 bases each). Trimming stripped 0 bases from V and 0 bases from J, with 16 bases between. From germline, CDR1 is SGHRS and CDR2 YFSETQ. The length of the CDR3 is 17 residues. The CDR3: CASSLAGLGGNSYEQYF. Written as DNA, the CDR3 is TGCGCCAGCAGCTTGGCTGGTTTGGGGGGCAACTCCTACGAGCAGTACTTC.

Details on this clonotype: This sequence may be a read error, since a much larger clone differs from it by one base. V and J are TRBV20-1 and TRBJ2-1; 9 positions match TRBD2. The CDR3 covers 14 residues. Germline CDR1 is DFQATT and CDR2 is SNEGSKA (reference sequence). J was trimmed by 0 bases and V by 6 bases; bases with no gene match: 3. The CDR3 DNA sequence: TGCAGTGCCAATAGCGGGAGCTCCTACAATGAGCAGTTCTTC. Translation gives CSANSGSSYNEQFF.

The sample holds many counts of this clonotype. The chain joins TRBV28 to TRBJ2-1, with 14 bases matching TRBD2. The V segment lost 1 base and the J segment 7 bases; nucleotides outside the gene matches: 3. The germline V gene encodes CDR1 MDHEN and CDR2 SYDVKM. The CDR3 extends over 16 amino acids. CDR3 sequence reads: CASSLLRTSGRNEQFF. The CDR3 nucleotides are TGTGCCAGCAGTTTATTAAGGACTAGCGGGAGGAATGAGCAGTTCTTC.

The V and J genes are TRBV28 and TRBJ2-1; D remains ambiguous. This CDR3 has 15 amino acids. Germline V gives CDR1 MDHEN, CDR2 SYDVKM. V lost 3 bases and J lost 3, with 12 bases in between. CDR3 sequence: CASSLAAALYNEQFF. For the CDR3, the DNA is TGTGCCAGCAGTTTGGCAGCAGCTCTCTACAATGAGCAGTTCTTC.

The genes are TRBV5-1 and TRBJ2-1; no clear D. Trimming stripped 0 bases from V and 0 bases from J, with 10 bases between. The CDR3 totals 16 residues. In germline, CDR1 is SGHRS, CDR2 YFSETQ. The chain's CDR3 is CASSLVLGGSYNEQFF. The CDR3 DNA sequence: TGCGCCAGCAGCTTGGTTCTGGGTGGCTCCTACAATGAGCAGTTCTTC.

This clonotype was counted many times. The V gene is TRBV12-3 or TRBV12-4, the J gene TRBJ1-2; D is possibly TRBD1 (6 bases). The V gene lost 6 bases and the J gene lost 4 bases, with 12 bases spanning the gap. The length of the CDR3 is 13 residues. Here the CDR3 reads CASSLTGPYGYTF. CDR3 sequence (DNA): TGTGCCAGCAGCTTGACAGGTCCCTATGGCTACACCTTC.

V usage is TRBV18 and J usage is TRBJ2-7; 8 bases are a match to TRBD1. Trimming removed 6 bases from V and 3 bases from J; junction bases left unmatched: 4. The germline V gene encodes CDR1 KGHSH and CDR2 LQKENI. The length of the CDR3 is 13 residues. The CDR3 sequence: CASSDRGIYEQYF. The CDR3 DNA is TGTGCCAGCTCCGACAGGGGAATCTACGAGCAGTACTTC.

The chain links TRBV24-1 to TRBJ2-3, with 12 bases identical to TRBD2. Germline V gives CDR1 KGHDR, CDR2 SFDVKD. V lost 4 bases to trimming and J lost 1 base; unmatched junction nucleotides: 2. This CDR3 is 16 amino acids long. The CDR3 is CATSETSGSGTDTQYF. The CDR3 DNA is TGTGCCACCAGTGAGACTAGCGGGAGCGGCACAGATACGCAGTATTTT.

In its sample, this clonotype was seen a few times. The rearrangement joins TRBV27 to TRBJ2-7, with TRBD1 identical over 11 bases. V trimming: 8 bases; J trimming: 5 bases; junction bases outside the gene matches: 11. The CDR3 is 15 amino acids. Germline V gene lookup returns CDR1 MNHEY and CDR2 SMNVEV (reference sequence). The CDR3 region is CASHPGQGASDEQYF. In DNA, the CDR3 is TGTGCCAGCCACCCCGGACAGGGGGCTTCGGACGAGCAGTACTTC.

This clonotype was seen at least ten times. V and J are TRBV7-2 and TRBJ2-1; 7 bases align to TRBD1. Germline V lookup: CDR1 SGHTA, CDR2 FQGNSA. CDR3 length equals 15 residues. The trim removed 5 bases at V and 3 bases at J, leaving 7 bases unmatched. The CDR3 nucleotides read TGTGCCAGCAGCCTACGTAGGGACAGCTACAATGAGCAGTTCTTC. It codes for CASSLRRDSYNEQFF.

This clonotype was counted many times. The chain combines TRBV29-1 with TRBJ2-2; no clear D gene. This CDR3 is 14 amino acids long. The germline V and J ends were trimmed by 2 bases and 4 bases, with 11 bases remaining between them. Germline V gene data show CDR1 as SQVTM and CDR2 as ANQGSEA. The DNA of the CDR3 is TGCAGCGTTGAAAGCGAACACGTCACCGGGGAGCTGTTTTTT. Residues: CSVESEHVTGELFF.

A note on this clonotype: At one end, the junction sequence differs from germline, possibly due to a read error. This chain connects TRBV5-5 to TRBJ2-1, with a possible D match to TRBD2 (5 bases). Germline lookup yields CDR1 SGHKS and CDR2 YYEKEE (reference sequence). CDR3 length equals 14 residues. CDR3 DNA: TGTGCCAGCAGCTTGACGGGCCCGGTACCGGGATGGGGCTTC. It codes for CASSLTGPVPGWGF.

Notes on this clonotype: A much more abundant neighbour one base away suggests this may be a read error. The rearrangement joins TRBV5-1 to TRBJ2-6, with D perhaps assigned TRBD1 or TRBD2 (5 bases each). Germline V gives CDR1 SGHRS, CDR2 YFSETQ. This CDR3 comprises 15 residues. V lost 1 base and J lost 3, with 8 bases in between. The CDR3 nucleotides read TGCGCCAGCAGCTTGATGGGGGATGGGGCCAACGTCCTGACTTTC. Translating it yields CASSLMGDGANVLTF.

The chain is built from TRBV6-5 and TRBJ1-3; D remains ambiguous. This CDR3 has 13 residues. V lost 3 bases, J lost 0 bases, and 3 bases lay in between. CDR1 is MNHEY, CDR2 SVGAGI, per germline. CDR3 protein: CASSYDSGNTIYF. The CDR3 DNA is TGTGCCAGCAGTTATGACTCTGGAAACACCATATATTTT.

This clonotype has at least ten counts. The J gene is TRBJ2-1, the V gene TRBV5-5; weak D call: TRBD2 (6 bases). This CDR3 has 17 amino acids. In germline, CDR1 is SGHKS, CDR2 YYEKEE (reference sequence). With 0 bases removed from V and 8 bases from J, the gap between germline ends came to 21 bases. The CDR3 reads CASSLAPEGTTVDEQFF. Here the CDR3 DNA reads TGTGCCAGCAGCTTGGCCCCGGAGGGAACGACCGTTGATGAGCAGTTCTTC.

The CDR3 here is CASSWQTYEQYF. The CDR3 nucleotides read TGTGCCAGCAGTTGGCAGACCTACGAGCAGTACTTC. V is TRBV28 and J is TRBJ2-7; D unresolved. CDR1 MDHEN and CDR2 SYDVKM come from the germline V gene. This CDR3 is built from 12 residues. The V end was cut by 4 bases, the J end by 2 bases, with 6 bases between.

This clonotype was seen at least ten times. The rearrangement links TRBV12-3 or TRBV12-4 to TRBJ1-3; 8 positions match TRBD1. The ends lost 4 bases at V and 1 base at J; junction bases unmatched: 9. The CDR3 length is 17 residues. The CDR3 protein is CASSSSYTGGSGNTIYF. The CDR3, as DNA: TGTGCCAGCAGTTCGTCTTATACAGGGGGTTCTGGAAACACCATATATTTT.

In nucleotides, the CDR3 is TGCGCCAGCAATTCCCTCGGAACAGATACGCAGTATTTT. The encoded protein is CASNSLGTDTQYF. The rearrangement uses TRBV5-1 and TRBJ2-3; D ambiguous. Trimming shortened V by 6 bases and J by 3 bases, and 11 bases separated the two germline ends. The V gene's germline CDR1 is SGHRS and CDR2 YFSETQ. CDR3 length: 13 amino acids.

This chain uses TRBV7-2 with TRBJ2-1; D is unresolved. Trimming cost V 11 bases and J 5 bases, with 16 bases left between them. Germline-derived CDR1 and CDR2 are SGHTA and FQGNSA. The CDR3 has 13 amino acids. The CDR3 coding sequence is TGTGCCGGGTCAATTGGATGGGACAATGAGCAGTTCTTC. It yields the protein CAGSIGWDNEQFF.

The chain employs TRBV12-3 or TRBV12-4 and TRBJ1-5; D gene ambiguous. The CDR3 contains 13 residues. V was shortened by 3 bases and J by 2 bases, with 5 bases between the two germline ends. The DNA for the CDR3 is TGTGCCAGCAGTTTTGGGCGCAATCAGCCCCAGCATTTT. Its protein is CASSFGRNQPQHF.

This clonotype was picked up a small number of times. The chain links TRBV20-1 to TRBJ1-5; weak D call: TRBD1 (6 bases). Germline values: CDR1 DFQATT, CDR2 SNEGSKA (reference sequence). CDR3 size: 14 residues. V was shortened by 3 bases and J by 7 bases, with 16 bases between the two germline ends. The DNA for the CDR3 is TGCAGTGCTAGTGTCGGTACAGGGAGCCAGCCCCAGCATTTT. This translates into CSASVGTGSQPQHF.